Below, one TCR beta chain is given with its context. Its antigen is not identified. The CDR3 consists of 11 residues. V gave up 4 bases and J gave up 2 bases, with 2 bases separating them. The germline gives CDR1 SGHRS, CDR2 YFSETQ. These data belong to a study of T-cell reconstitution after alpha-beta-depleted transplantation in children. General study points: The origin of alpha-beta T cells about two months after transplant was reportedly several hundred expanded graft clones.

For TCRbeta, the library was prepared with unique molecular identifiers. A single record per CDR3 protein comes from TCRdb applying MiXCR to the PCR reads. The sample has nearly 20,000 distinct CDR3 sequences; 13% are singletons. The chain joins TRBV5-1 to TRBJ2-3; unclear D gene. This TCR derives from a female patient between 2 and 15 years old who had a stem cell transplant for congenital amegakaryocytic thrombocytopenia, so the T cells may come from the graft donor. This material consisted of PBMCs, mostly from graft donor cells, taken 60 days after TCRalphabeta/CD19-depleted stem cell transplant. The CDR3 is CASSNTDTQYF. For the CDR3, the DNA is TGCGCCAGCAGCAACACAGATACGCAGTATTTT.